The rows below give T cell receptor beta chains drawn from one sample of a study of long-term antiretroviral therapy in people with HIV. Libraries were prepared by immunoSEQ multiplex PCR; TCRdb keeps only in-frame clonotypes and omits some of them. The sample gives roughly 28,000 clones, 85% to 90% of which show up once; around 4.8% is in the top ten. Sequenced here: unsorted PBMCs, sampled roughly 2.7 years after starting antiretroviral therapy. The receptors stem from a man aged 35 to 55 with HIV. The CDR3 runs from the conserved cysteine through the conserved F or W. The D gene is left open where the match is weak. Size is omitted from some rows. Given values are once, few, many or a class for expanded clones.

length	D	J	V	size	CDR3	DNA
15	TRBD1	TRBJ1-2	TRBV10-3	NA	CAISELTGEGYGYTF	TGTGCCATCAGTGAGTTAACAGGGGAAGGGTATGGCTACACCTTC
14	NA	TRBJ2-2	TRBV28	NA	CASSFRGATGELFF	TGTGCCAGCAGTTTTCGGGGGGCGACCGGGGAGCTGTTTTTT
15	NA	TRBJ2-3	TRBV5-1	NA	CASSLAGRTTDTQYF	TGCGCCAGCAGCTTGGCGGGCAGGACCACAGATACGCAGTATTTT
13	NA	TRBJ2-7	TRBV4-3	few	CASSQDGGYEQYF	TGCGCCAGCAGCCAAGATGGGGGCTACGAGCAGTACTTC
15	TRBD1	TRBJ2-7	TRBV14	NA	CASSQPGQEFYEQYF	TGTGCCAGCAGCCAGCCGGGACAGGAGTTCTACGAGCAGTACTTC
16	NA	TRBJ2-1	TRBV25-1	NA	CASSLELGVPYNEQFF	TGTGCCAGCAGCCTAGAGCTGGGGGTCCCCTACAATGAGCAGTTCTTC
14	NA	TRBJ2-3	TRBV5-4	NA	CASSLNPRTDTQYF	TGTGCCAGCAGCTTGAACCCGCGCACAGATACGCAGTATTTT
16	NA	TRBJ1-4	TRBV5-5	NA	CASSLAPSGGGEKLFF	TGTGCCAGCAGCTTGGCTCCCTCCGGCGGGGGGGAAAAACTGTTTTTT
13	NA	TRBJ1-4	TRBV28	NA	CASSLAFNEKLFF	TGTGCCAGCAGTTTAGCGTTTAATGAAAAACTGTTTTTT
13	TRBD1	TRBJ2-7	TRBV5-6	NA	CASRRGQEVEQYF	TGTGCCAGCAGACGGGGACAGGAGGTCGAGCAGTACTTC
15	TRBD2	TRBJ2-3	TRBV9	NA	CASRPTGGLGDTQYF	TGTGCCAGCAGACCCACGGGGGGGCTCGGGGATACGCAGTATTTT
14	TRBD1	TRBJ2-7	TRBV7-9	NA	CASSPRTGDYEQYF	TGTGCCAGCAGCCCTAGGACAGGGGACTACGAGCAGTACTTC
17	TRBD1	TRBJ1-2	TRBV5-8	NA	CASSPARQGRAYYGYTF	TGTGCCAGCAGCCCCGCTAGACAGGGCAGGGCTTACTATGGCTACACCTTC
12	NA	TRBJ2-1	TRBV5-1	NA	CASSLGEDEQFF	TGCGCCAGCAGCTTGGGGGAGGATGAGCAGTTCTTC
21	TRBD2	TRBJ2-1	TRBV4-1	NA	CASSAQLPGLAGGNFYNEQFF	TGCGCCAGCAGCGCTCAGCTACCGGGACTAGCGGGCGGGAACTTCTACAATGAGCAGTTCTTC
14	NA	TRBJ1-6	TRBV11-2	few	CASLQGSYNSPLHF	TGTGCCAGTTTACAGGGCTCCTATAATTCACCCCTCCACTTT
14	NA	TRBJ2-7	TRBV10-2	NA	CASMGVGTTGEQYF	TGCGCCAGCATGGGGGTCGGGACGACGGGCGAGCAGTACTTC
15	NA	TRBJ2-3	TRBV9	NA	CASSQGGIGGDTQYF	TGTGCCAGCAGCCAGGGGGGGATCGGGGGAGATACGCAGTATTTT
17	TRBD2	TRBJ2-2	TRBV6-1	NA	CASSEIPSGGASGELFF	TGTGCCAGCAGTGAGATACCTAGCGGGGGGGCTAGCGGGGAGCTGTTTTTT
15	TRBD2	TRBJ2-2	TRBV9	NA	CASGLAGSPTGELFF	TGTGCCAGCGGCCTAGCGGGGTCCCCAACCGGGGAGCTGTTTTTT
14	NA	TRBJ1-5	TRBV27	NA	CASSWAGDGQPQHF	TGTGCCAGCAGTTGGGCAGGGGATGGTCAGCCCCAGCATTTT
16	TRBD1	TRBJ1-4	TRBV5-1	NA	CASSTLRGQGTEKLFF	TGCGCCAGCAGCACTTTGAGGGGACAGGGGACTGAAAAACTGTTTTTT